This T cell receptor (beta chain) was observed in a study of PD-L1 blockade in urothelial cancer. Across the study: Of prior chemotherapy regimens, patients had received between 0 and 3. At 3 weeks after treatment start (second dose) and again at 6 weeks, blood was analyzed.

TCRdb's table, derived via immunoSEQ multiplex PCR, lists solely in-frame clones and lacks some. The repertoire holds fewer than 65,000 clones, with 70% to 90% as singletons. The CDR3 loop spans 16 amino acids. Germline V gene data show CDR1 as SGHTA and CDR2 as FQGNSA. The trim removed 5 bases at V and 6 bases at J, leaving 10 bases unmatched. This clone occurred once. Specified time point: pretreatment peripheral blood. Sequenced here: PBMCs, sampled around atezolizumab (anti-PD-L1) treatment. The genes are TRBV7-2 and TRBJ2-2; TRBD1 matches 9 bases. This clonotype was obtained from a woman aged 60-70 years with urothelial cancer. In DNA, the CDR3 is TGTGCCAGCAGCCCGATAGGACAGGGGAGCGCCGGGGAGCTGTTTTTT. Its translation: CASSPIGQGSAGELFF.